The rows below give T cell receptor beta chains drawn from one sample of a study of sequential checkpoint blockade in melanoma. Profiled with immunoSEQ multiplex PCR; TCRdb holds only in-frame clones, not every one. The data contain over 25,000 clones, 77% of them singletons. The material was CD8+ T cells sorted from blood (inferred from file names), obtained from a patient given nivolumab and ipilimumab in sequence. These TCRs come from a human donor with melanoma. CDR3s include the opening cysteine and the closing phenylalanine or tryptophan. The D gene is left open where the match is weak. Not every row has a clone size; where given, it reads once, few, many or a size class.

clone_size,d_call,j_call,v_call,cdr3_nt,cdr3_aa
NA,TRBD1,TRBJ1-1,TRBV30,TGTGCCTGGAGTCCCCAGGGGGCTGAAGCTTTCTTT,CAWSPQGAEAFF
medium-sized,TRBD1,TRBJ1-1,TRBV28,TGTGCCAGCAGTCAGGACAGGGGGAGGGCTGAAGCTTTCTTT,CASSQDRGRAEAFF
NA,NA,TRBJ2-1,TRBV5-1,TGCGCCAGCAGGACGACTGAGTATGAGCAGTTCTTC,CASRTTEYEQFF
NA,TRBD1,TRBJ2-7,TRBV4-1,TGCGCCAGCAGCCAAGAGCAGGGGGCCTACGAGCAGTACTTC,CASSQEQGAYEQYF
NA,TRBD1,TRBJ1-2,TRBV10-1,TGCGCCAGCAAACAGGGGGCGGACTATGGCTACACCTTC,CASKQGADYGYTF
NA,TRBD1,TRBJ2-1,TRBV9,TGTGCCAGCAGCCCACAGGACAGGGGCAATGAGCAGTTCTTC,CASSPQDRGNEQFF
NA,NA,TRBJ1-1,TRBV29-1,TGCAGCGTTGGGAGGGGAACTGAAGCTTTCTTT,CSVGRGTEAFF
once,NA,TRBJ2-3,TRBV6-5,TGTGCCAGCAGTCAACTCCACACAGATACGCAGTATTTT,CASSQLHTDTQYF
NA,TRBD1,TRBJ2-7,TRBV16,TGTGCCAGCAGCGGGACAGGGGAAATGTACGAGCAGTACTTC,CASSGTGEMYEQYF
NA,NA,TRBJ2-3,TRBV7-3,TGTGCCAGCAGCTTCGGGTACACAGATACGCAGTATTTT,CASSFGYTDTQYF
NA,NA,TRBJ1-5,TRBV27,TGTGCCAGCAGTCCCGGGCTGGGGCAGGGCTACAATCAGCCCCAGCATTTT,CASSPGLGQGYNQPQHF
NA,NA,TRBJ2-1,TRBV23-1,TGCGCCAGCAGTCAATCCGGGAATGGGTCCTACAATGAGCAGTTCTTC,CASSQSGNGSYNEQFF
NA,NA,TRBJ2-7,TRBV11-2,TGTGCCAGCAGCTTAGGATTTAACAAAGCCTACGAGCAGTACTTC,CASSLGFNKAYEQYF
NA,NA,TRBJ1-6,TRBV4-1,TGCGCCAGCAGCCAAGAGGGGACTGAGGATTCACCCCTCCACTTT,CASSQEGTEDSPLHF
medium-sized,TRBD1,TRBJ2-7,TRBV4-1,TGCGCCAGCAGCCACGCGGACAGGCCGCGCGAGCAGTACTTC,CASSHADRPREQYF
once,TRBD2,TRBJ2-3,TRBV13,TGTGCCAGCAGCTCTGGACTAGCATCGGATACGCAGTATTTT,CASSSGLASDTQYF
NA,NA,TRBJ1-1,TRBV5-1,TGCGCCAGCAGCTTGGTGGGCAGGGCGAACACTGAAGCTTTCTTT,CASSLVGRANTEAFF
NA,TRBD1,TRBJ2-3,TRBV5-6,TGTGCCAGCAGCCCCCGTCGGGCCCAGGGGGCGCTTACAGATACGCAGTATTTT,CASSPRRAQGALTDTQYF
NA,TRBD2,TRBJ2-1,TRBV5-4,TGCGCCAGCAGCCAATATAGCGGGGGAACTAGGGAGCAGTTCTTC,CASSQYSGGTREQFF
NA,NA,TRBJ2-7,TRBV5-5,TGTGCCAGCAGCCAAGACGTAGAGGTCTACGAGCAGTACTTC,CASSQDVEVYEQYF
few,NA,TRBJ1-2,TRBV18,TGTGCCAGCTCACCCCGCGACAGAGGGGGGGAAGGCTACACCTTC,CASSPRDRGGEGYTF
NA,NA,TRBJ1-6,TRBV6-1,TGTGCCAGCAGTGAGAGGCCCCTAGGAGGCTCCTATAATTCACCCCTCCACTTT,CASSERPLGGSYNSPLHF
NA,TRBD2,TRBJ2-1,TRBV9,TGTGCCAGCAGCACGGGACTAGCGGGATCCTACAATGAGCAGTTCTTC,CASSTGLAGSYNEQFF
NA,NA,TRBJ2-1,TRBV5-4,TGTGCCAGCAGCGTAGGAGGGTGGAATGAGCAGTTCTTC,CASSVGGWNEQFF
NA,TRBD1,TRBJ2-7,TRBV6-1,TGTGCCAGCAGTGAAACGAGGGGGCTAAACTACGAGCAGTACTTC,CASSETRGLNYEQYF
few,TRBD1,TRBJ2-3,TRBV5-1,TGCGCCAGCAGCCCGGGACAGAGCACAGATACGCAGTATTTT,CASSPGQSTDTQYF
once,TRBD2,TRBJ2-3,TRBV19,TGTGCCACCCACACTAGCGGGGGGGCCGTAGATACGCAGTATTTT,CATHTSGGAVDTQYF
NA,NA,TRBJ1-2,TRBV6-1,TGTGCCAGCAGTGAAAAAGTCGATGACAGTACTTATGGCTACACCTTC,CASSEKVDDSTYGYTF
NA,NA,TRBJ2-7,TRBV19,TGTGCCACCGCGGTAGGGGCTCGCGAGCAGTACTTC,CATAVGAREQYF
medium-sized,NA,TRBJ2-1,TRBV7-3,TGTGCCAGCAGCTTAATAGGGTACAGGGACGATGAGCAGTTCTTC,CASSLIGYRDDEQFF
NA,TRBD2,TRBJ2-3,TRBV4-1,TGCGCCAGCAGCCAAGACCCTGCGGGGGGCCTGCAGGGTACGCAGTATTTT,CASSQDPAGGLQGTQYF
NA,TRBD2,TRBJ2-7,TRBV27,TGTGCCAGCAGTTTACCGGGGACTAGCGGGGGCGTCTACGAGCAGTACTTC,CASSLPGTSGGVYEQYF
NA,NA,TRBJ1-2,TRBV27,TGTGCCAGCAGTCTGTTCAGGGATCTAAACTATGGCTACACCTTC,CASSLFRDLNYGYTF
NA,TRBD2,TRBJ2-2,TRBV4-1,TGCGCCAGCAGCCATCCTAGCGGGGGGCCCAACACCGGGGAGCTGTTTTTT,CASSHPSGGPNTGELFF
NA,TRBD1,TRBJ2-7,TRBV13,TGTGCCAGCAGCTTAGGGGACAGGGACCACGAGCAGTACTTC,CASSLGDRDHEQYF
NA,NA,TRBJ1-1,TRBV25-1,TGTGCCAGCAGTGAGGGACACCAGAACACTGAAGCTTTCTTT,CASSEGHQNTEAFF
NA,NA,TRBJ1-3,TRBV4-1,TGCGCCAGCAGCAAAGAATTGGGCCAGACCCCTGGAAACACCATATATTTT,CASSKELGQTPGNTIYF
NA,NA,TRBJ1-1,TRBV5-1,TGCGCCAGCAGCTTGACGGGAGCTTACACTGAAGCTTTCTTT,CASSLTGAYTEAFF
NA,NA,TRBJ2-3,TRBV9,TGTGCCAGCAGCGTAGTAGGCACAGATACGCAGTATTTT,CASSVVGTDTQYF
NA,NA,TRBJ2-3,TRBV30,TGTGCCTGGACAGCAGGGGAGGGGACAGATACGCAGTATTTT,CAWTAGEGTDTQYF
NA,NA,TRBJ1-1,TRBV9,TGTGCCAGCAGCGTAGAGGGGAGGGGGACTGAAGCTTTCTTT,CASSVEGRGTEAFF
NA,TRBD1,TRBJ1-3,TRBV4-3,TGCGCCAGCAGCCAAGGCCAGGGACAGGGGCGGGAAAACACCATATATTTT,CASSQGQGQGRENTIYF
NA,NA,TRBJ1-5,TRBV28,TGTGCCAGCAGTTTCCTAGACGCCGGCAATCAGCCCCAGCATTTT,CASSFLDAGNQPQHF
NA,TRBD2,TRBJ2-1,TRBV9,TGTGCCAGCAGCCCCGCAGCGGGGGGCGGAGGCTATGAGCAGTTCTTC,CASSPAAGGGGYEQFF
NA,TRBD1,TRBJ1-5,TRBV7-3,TGTGCCAGCAGCCTTTACCACAGGGGGCGAAACAATCAGCCCCAGCATTTT,CASSLYHRGRNNQPQHF
few,TRBD1,TRBJ1-2,TRBV19,TGTGCCAGTAGTAGAGGGGGCATAGATGGCTACACCTTC,CASSRGGIDGYTF
NA,TRBD2,TRBJ2-7,TRBV19,TGTGCCAGTAGTATTGCGGGGGGCTACGAGCAGTACTTC,CASSIAGGYEQYF
NA,TRBD2,TRBJ2-7,TRBV7-9,TGTGCCAGCAGCGCTAGCGGCCGCGGAGTCTACGAGCAGTACTTC,CASSASGRGVYEQYF
NA,NA,TRBJ1-2,TRBV6-1,TGTGCCAGCAGTGAAGCATCCGGTTCTAACTATGGCTACACCTTC,CASSEASGSNYGYTF
NA,TRBD1,TRBJ2-7,TRBV19,TGTGCCAGTAGTATCGGGCAGGGGGTCTCCTACGAGCAGTACTTC,CASSIGQGVSYEQYF
NA,TRBD1,TRBJ2-7,TRBV9,TGTGCCAGCAGCCCCGGGTGGGACAGCGACTCCTACGAGCAGTACTTC,CASSPGWDSDSYEQYF
NA,NA,TRBJ1-5,TRBV7-9,TGTGCCAGCAGCCAGGGTCCGGGGGGCAATCAGCCCCAGCATTTT,CASSQGPGGNQPQHF
medium-sized,TRBD1,TRBJ2-7,TRBV29-1,TGCAGCGCCGTGGCGGGACAGGGAGGTAAAAGCTCCTACGAGCAGTACTTC,CSAVAGQGGKSSYEQYF
NA,TRBD1,TRBJ2-1,TRBV5-1,TGCGCCAGCAGCCACGGGACAGGGATCAATGAGCAGTTCTTC,CASSHGTGINEQFF
NA,NA,TRBJ1-4,TRBV29-1,TGCAGCGTTGCCGCCAGGGTAGGGGAAAAACTGTTTTTT,CSVAARVGEKLFF